This T cell receptor beta chain originates from a study of blood T cell repertoires in COVID-19. Study in general: The origin of the acute and convalescent COVID-19 samples was the United States, Italy and Spain.

The authors' processing: Estimation of nucleated cell counts relied on the amplification of reference gene primers. Clones were sequenced by immunoSEQ multiplex PCR, and TCRdb holds only the in-frame ones, with some missing. Clone size and V and J calls were adopted from that table, with D and trimming inferred from the DNA. The repertoire holds about 300,000 clones, with 70% to 85% as singletons. Followed longitudinally, the Seattle patients had been enrolled during active infection. The sample comprised peripheral blood. The clonotype originates from a human donor with COVID-19, enrolled during active disease. The donor label of this sample is uncertain.

CDR3 protein: CASAEASVPGELFF. In DNA, the CDR3 is TGTGCCAGCGCGGAGGCTAGCGTCCCCGGGGAGCTGTTTTTT. The rearrangement joins TRBV9 to TRBJ2-2; the D gene is possibly TRBD2 (6 bases). CDR3 length: 14 residues. The ends were cut back, 7 bases at V and 6 bases at J, with 16 bases in the middle. The germline gives CDR1 SGDLS, CDR2 YYNGEE.